This T cell receptor beta chain was retrieved from a study of CXCR3-negative and CXCR3-positive naive CD8 T cells. Study details: Sequencing brought in around 140 million TRB reads altogether, and each library got about 1.5 +/- 0.3 million. The study's findings and limits: The study found more hydrophobic TRB CDR3s in CXCR3-positive naive cells than in CXCR3-negative naive cells. High diversity, comparable across both naive subsets, contrasted with much lower diversity in memory CD8+ cells. Similar TRBV-TRBJ usage characterized naive CXCR3-negative and CXCR3-positive cells; memory cells differed.

For this clonotype: The antigen is undetermined.

The CDR3 totals 11 residues. CDR1 and CDR2 (germline): MDHEN, SYDVKM. The naive CD8+ gate required CD45RO-CCR7+CD27+CD95- phenotype. In preparing the TRB cDNA libraries, 5' RACE with UMI labels was used. From the 5' RACE reads, TCRdb lists one entry per CDR3 protein and no DNA. Its listing shows about 94,000 distinct CDR3 sequences. The chain employs TRBV28 and TRBJ1-1. This TCR derives from a human donor in good health. Some clones in this sample may be carry-over from other donors' samples. Sequenced material: naive CXCR3+ CD8+ T cells from blood. Subset given: CD45RO-CCR7+CD27+CD95- naive CD8+ T cells expressing CXCR3 (TNR3+). The CDR3 sequence: CASSFGTEAFF. Combining the CDR3 with reference TRBV28 and TRBJ1-1 gives the whole variable domain DVKVTQSSRYLVKRTGEKVFLECVQDMDHENMFWYRQDPGLGLRLIYFSYDVKMKEKGDIPEGYSVSREKKERFSLILESASTNQTSMYLCASSFGTEAFFGQGTRLTVV.